The subject of this entry is one T cell receptor (beta chain). The data were taken from a study of radiation and T cells in renal cell carcinoma. Trimming pared 6 bases from V and 13 bases from J, leaving 24 bases between. Germline CDR1 reads SGHTA; CDR2 reads FQGNSA. CDR3 length equals 14 residues. Generated by immunoSEQ multiplex PCR, the TCRdb table keeps only in-frame clones and is missing some. The profile shows some 81,000 clones, 80% to 90% of them singletons. Time point indicated: blood 4 weeks post-SBRT, at nephrectomy. Treatment reported: 15 Gy SBRT to primary tumor, nephrectomy 4 weeks later. This renal cell carcinoma was of the clear cell type.

The sample was blood, taken from a patient whose treatment included radiotherapy and nephrectomy. This sequence originates from a woman aged 70-85 years with renal cell carcinoma. This sequence joins TRBV7-2 and TRBJ2-5; the D gene is possibly TRBD2 (7 bases). In DNA form, the CDR3 reads TGTGCCAGCAGTGAGAGGACGCGGGGGCCGATCATGTACTTC. It specifies CASSERTRGPIMYF.